A selection of T cell receptor beta chains follows, all from one sample in a study of cytomegalovirus exposure and HLA in healthy donors. Sequencing was performed with immunoSEQ multiplex PCR; in TCRdb, only in-frame clones are kept and a portion is missing. The sample carries 170,000 or so clones, 75% to 85% recorded once. The sample consisted of PBMCs. These receptors were obtained from a woman aged 30 to 39 in good health and CMV-seropositive. Both conserved end residues are part of each CDR3. The D gene is left open where the match is weak. Clone sizes are given selectively: once, few, many, or a class where the clone is expanded.

>NA|TRBV28|TRBJ1-6|once
CASSPLEGALNSPLHF
TGTGCCAGCAGTCCTCTAGAAGGGGCGCTGAATTCACCCCTCCACTTT
>NA|TRBV30|TRBJ1-4|NA
CAWMRDENEKLFF
TGTGCCTGGATGCGGGACGAGAATGAAAAACTGTTTTTT
>NA|TRBV19|TRBJ1-4|NA
CASSPLRGAVEKLFF
TGTGCCAGTAGTCCCCTTCGGGGGGCAGTGGAAAAACTGTTTTTT
>NA|TRBV9|TRBJ1-4|NA
CASSVQATNEKLFF
TGTGCCAGCAGCGTACAGGCAACTAATGAAAAACTGTTTTTT
>TRBD2|TRBV5-5|TRBJ2-7|NA
CASSPGGLAVSYEQYF
TGTGCCAGCAGCCCTGGGGGTCTAGCGGTCTCCTACGAGCAGTACTTC
>TRBD1|TRBV5-1|TRBJ2-1|few
CASTATRTGRLYEQFF
TGCGCCAGCACCGCGACCCGGACAGGGAGATTGTATGAGCAGTTCTTC
>NA|TRBV29-1|TRBJ2-3|NA
CSVESVPDTQYF
TGCAGCGTTGAAAGCGTCCCAGATACGCAGTATTTT
>TRBD1|TRBV29-1|TRBJ1-2|once
CSVQSSGTGHTYGYTF
TGCAGCGTCCAATCATCGGGGACAGGCCACACCTATGGCTACACCTTC
>TRBD2|TRBV5-6|TRBJ2-3|NA
CASSFAGLGSTDTQYF
TGTGCCAGCAGCTTCGCGGGACTAGGGAGCACAGATACGCAGTATTTT
>TRBD1|TRBV28|TRBJ1-1|NA
CASRHRGIPEAFF
TGTGCCAGCAGGCACAGGGGAATACCTGAAGCTTTCTTT
>TRBD1|TRBV5-1|TRBJ2-7|NA
CASSPGQGGREQYF
TGCGCCAGCAGCCCAGGACAGGGAGGTCGCGAGCAGTACTTC
>TRBD2|TRBV30|TRBJ2-7|NA
CAWSVPPSGRPLEQYF
TGTGCCTGGAGTGTACCGCCTAGCGGGAGGCCCCTCGAGCAGTACTTC
>NA|TRBV5-4|TRBJ2-3|NA
CASSLRTATDTQYF
TGTGCCAGCAGCTTACGCACAGCCACAGATACGCAGTATTTT
>TRBD2|TRBV11-2|TRBJ2-7|NA
CASSLASGTHEQYF
TGTGCCAGCAGCTTAGCTAGCGGGACCCACGAGCAGTACTTC
>NA|TRBV7-2|TRBJ2-1|NA
CASSLAFIGHDQFF
TGTGCCAGCAGCTTAGCCTTTATAGGACACGATCAGTTCTTC
>TRBD2|TRBV19|TRBJ2-7|NA
CASSRTPGLEDEQYF
TGTGCCAGTAGTCGTACGCCGGGACTAGAAGACGAGCAGTACTTC
>TRBD1|TRBV5-4|TRBJ2-7|NA
CASSPGTGGVDEQYF
TGTGCCAGCAGCCCCGGGACAGGGGGTGTCGACGAGCAGTACTTC
>NA|TRBV2|TRBJ2-4|NA
CASRAPEWSKNIQYF
TGTGCCAGCAGGGCACCAGAATGGTCCAAAAACATTCAGTACTTC
>NA|TRBV19|TRBJ1-5|NA
CASSQGSDQPQHF
TGTGCCAGTAGTCAGGGGAGCGATCAGCCCCAGCATTTT
>TRBD1|TRBV5-1|TRBJ1-1|NA
CASSPTGGNTEAFF
TGCGCCAGCAGCCCTACAGGGGGCAACACTGAAGCTTTCTTT
>NA|TRBV19|TRBJ1-1|NA
CASSTQGGQMNTEAFF
TGTGCCAGTAGTACCCAAGGGGGACAAATGAACACTGAAGCTTTCTTT
>NA|TRBV4-3|TRBJ1-4|NA
CASSQTHGGEDEKLFF
TGCGCCAGCAGCCAGACGCATGGAGGGGAGGATGAAAAACTGTTTTTT
>NA|TRBV9|TRBJ1-4|once
CASSPRVVATNEKLFF
TGTGCCAGCAGCCCCCGGGTGGTTGCAACTAATGAAAAACTGTTTTTT
>TRBD2|TRBV14|TRBJ2-2|NA
CASSQETGLAGAGELFF
TGTGCCAGCAGCCAAGAAACGGGACTAGCGGGAGCGGGGGAGCTGTTTTTT
>TRBD1|TRBV27|TRBJ2-7|NA
CASSPRQGSYEQYF
TGTGCCAGCAGTCCCAGACAGGGTTCCTACGAGCAGTACTTC
>TRBD2|TRBV18|TRBJ2-7|few
CASSFGTTNSYEQYF
TGTGCCAGCTCATTCGGGACTACCAACTCCTACGAGCAGTACTTC
>TRBD2|TRBV5-1|TRBJ2-1|NA
CASSLRASGSYEQFF
TGCGCCAGCAGCTTGCGGGCTAGCGGGAGCTATGAGCAGTTCTTC
>TRBD2|TRBV19|TRBJ2-7|NA
CASSPTSGSGYEQYF
TGTGCCAGTAGCCCGACTAGCGGGAGTGGATACGAGCAGTACTTC
>NA|TRBV10-2|TRBJ2-7|few
CASSESRVIGEQYF
TGCGCCAGCAGTGAGTCGAGGGTAATCGGCGAGCAGTACTTC
>TRBD1|TRBV28|TRBJ2-6|NA
CASSLDRVLISGANVLTF
TGTGCCAGCAGCCTTGACAGGGTCCTTATCTCTGGGGCCAACGTCCTGACTTTC
>TRBD1|TRBV30|TRBJ1-5|NA
CAWKQGWDNQPQHF
TGTGCCTGGAAACAGGGGTGGGACAATCAGCCCCAGCATTTT
>TRBD2|TRBV2|TRBJ2-1|NA
CASKLAGSNEQFF
TGTGCCAGCAAACTAGCGGGAAGCAATGAGCAGTTCTTC
>NA|TRBV28|TRBJ1-5|NA
CASATVNQPQHF
TGTGCCAGTGCCACAGTGAATCAGCCCCAGCATTTT
>TRBD2|TRBV25-1|TRBJ2-7|NA
CASELAGSSYEQYF
TGTGCCAGTGAATTAGCGGGGAGCTCCTACGAGCAGTACTTC
>TRBD2|TRBV5-1|TRBJ2-1|NA
CASSSRGLALRGEQFF
TGCGCCAGCAGCTCCCGAGGACTAGCTCTCCGGGGTGAGCAGTTCTTC
>TRBD2|TRBV7-3|TRBJ2-5|NA
CASSPVGGGTQYF
TGTGCCAGCAGCCCGGTCGGGGGGGGGACCCAGTACTTC
>NA|TRBV30|TRBJ1-1|NA
CAWSDTPMNTEAFF
TGTGCCTGGAGTGATACTCCTATGAACACTGAAGCTTTCTTT
>NA|TRBV6-5|TRBJ1-2|few
CASSYAGVRYGYTF
TGTGCCAGCAGTTACGCCGGGGTCAGATATGGCTACACCTTC
>NA|TRBV5-1|TRBJ2-2|NA
CASSSTTNTGELFF
TGCGCCAGCAGCTCCACTACGAACACCGGGGAGCTGTTTTTT
>NA|TRBV21-1|TRBJ2-7|NA
CASSKRNRGNEQYF
TGTGCCAGCAGCAAAAGGAACAGGGGGAACGAGCAGTACTTC